Listed below are T cell receptor beta chains from one sample, sequenced in a study of T and B cells in COVID-19 patients. TCRdb processed the multiplex PCR reads anew with MiXCR; each CDR3 protein has one entry. The sample lists approximately 17,000 distinct CDR3 sequences; 27% were seen once. The sequencing input was blood. Receptor source: a human donor who had recovered from COVID-19. Each CDR3 is given with its conserved first and last residue. The D gene is left open where the match is weak. Size tells how often a clone was seen (once, few, many) or the class of an expanded clone, and some rows leave it out.

clone size,J gene,V gene,D gene,CDR3 DNA,CDR3 protein
few,TRBJ1-1,TRBV29-1,NA,TGCAGCGTTGCTAGGGTGGGAACTGAAGCTTTCTTT,CSVARVGTEAFF
few,TRBJ2-5,TRBV19,NA,TGTGCCAGTAGTATAGACGGCCTGGACGGCGGCAAAGAGACCCAGTACTTC,CASSIDGLDGGKETQYF
NA,TRBJ2-1,TRBV24-1,NA,TGTGCCACCAGGGACAGTGCCTACAATGAGCAGTTCTTC,CATRDSAYNEQFF
few,TRBJ2-7,TRBV18,NA,TGTGCCAGCTCACCTTTGACCTACGAGCAGTACTTC,CASSPLTYEQYF
once,TRBJ2-7,TRBV14,TRBD2,TGTGCCAGCAGCCAAGTTGGGGGGAGCGGGGGGACCTACGAGCAGTACTTC,CASSQVGGSGGTYEQYF
NA,TRBJ2-3,TRBV6-2/TRBV6-3,NA,TGTGCCAGCCGGGGACTCTTCACAGATACGCAGTATTTT,CASRGLFTDTQYF
NA,TRBJ1-3,TRBV2,NA,TGTGCCAGCAGTGGGACAGCCTCTGGAAACACCATATATTTT,CASSGTASGNTIYF
NA,TRBJ2-4,TRBV12-3/TRBV12-4,NA,TGTGCCAGCAGTAATTTAGCCAAAAACATTCAGTACTTC,CASSNLAKNIQYF
medium-sized,TRBJ2-2,TRBV5-5,NA,TGTGCCAGCAGCTACGTCACCAACACCGGGGAGCTGTTTTTT,CASSYVTNTGELFF
NA,TRBJ1-2,TRBV6-5,NA,TGTGCCAGCAGGTCCGTAGGTGGCTACACCTTC,CASRSVGGYTF
medium-sized,TRBJ2-6,TRBV27,NA,TGTGCCAGCAGTTTAGGCAGGGCTGGGGCCAACGTCCTGACTTTC,CASSLGRAGANVLTF
NA,TRBJ1-1,TRBV5-4,NA,TGTGCCAGCAGCTTCAACACTGAAGCTTTCTTT,CASSFNTEAFF
NA,TRBJ1-1,TRBV6-1,TRBD1,TGTGCCAGCGTCCCGTTAAAGGGGGCTAAGAACACTGAAGCTTTCTTT,CASVPLKGAKNTEAFF
few,TRBJ2-4,TRBV5-6,TRBD2,TGTGCCAGCAGCTTGGCGGGTAGCGGGGGATTAGCCAAAAACATTCAGTACTTC,CASSLAGSGGLAKNIQYF
NA,TRBJ2-5,TRBV20-1,TRBD1,TGCAGTGTTCCTTCGTGGGACAGGAGTGAGAAGACCCAGTACTTC,CSVPSWDRSEKTQYF
NA,TRBJ2-7,TRBV6-5,NA,TGTGCCAGCAGTTACGGCGCCCGCTACGAGCAGTACTTC,CASSYGARYEQYF
NA,TRBJ2-2,TRBV29-1,TRBD1,TGCAGCGTTGATTCCATGACAGGGGTCACCGGGGAGCTGTTTTTT,CSVDSMTGVTGELFF
medium-sized,TRBJ1-1,TRBV29-1,NA,TGCAGCGTTCAGGGTTACGGCACTGAAGCTTTCTTT,CSVQGYGTEAFF
NA,TRBJ2-1,TRBV6-2/TRBV6-3,TRBD1,TGTGCCAGCAGTATAAGGAAGGGACAGGGACTTAATGAGCAGTTCTTC,CASSIRKGQGLNEQFF
many,TRBJ2-3,TRBV6-1,NA,TGTGCCAGCAGTGAAGTGAGAGGTACAACAGTCACAGATACGCAGTATTTT,CASSEVRGTTVTDTQYF
NA,TRBJ2-5,TRBV7-2,NA,TGTGCCAGCCAACCGGGGACGGCCCAAGAGACCCAGTACTTC,CASQPGTAQETQYF
NA,TRBJ1-1,TRBV19,NA,TGTGCCAGTAGTATAGGGGGGGGCCCGCCTGAAGCTTTCTTT,CASSIGGGPPEAFF
few,TRBJ2-2,TRBV5-1,TRBD1,TGCGCCAGCAGCCCCGAGGGGGCCCCGAACACCGGGGAGCTGTTTTTT,CASSPEGAPNTGELFF
many,TRBJ1-1,TRBV19,NA,TGTGCCAGTAGTATAGGTTCGGGCTGGAACACTGAAGCTTTCTTT,CASSIGSGWNTEAFF
few,TRBJ1-5,TRBV6-5,NA,TGTGCCAGCAGCTTTGGGGGCGATCAGCCCCAGCATTTT,CASSFGGDQPQHF
many,TRBJ1-6,TRBV5-6,NA,TGTGCCAGCAGCTTGGACAGGAGGGAAAATTCACCCCTCCACTTT,CASSLDRRENSPLHF
NA,TRBJ2-1,TRBV4-2,TRBD2,TGTGCCAGCAGCCAGGGGGGGGAGTCTTCCTACAATGAGCAGTTCTTC,CASSQGGESSYNEQFF
medium-sized,TRBJ2-6,TRBV6-5,NA,TGTGCCAGCAGTTACTCGAGAACAGGGGCCAACGTCCTGACTTTC,CASSYSRTGANVLTF
few,TRBJ2-7,TRBV6-5,NA,TGTGCCAGCAGTAACCGGGGTCGGGGAGGCGAGCAGTACTTC,CASSNRGRGGEQYF
NA,TRBJ2-1,TRBV18,TRBD2,TGTGCCAGCTCACCCTATTTAACAGCGGGAGGTGGTGAGGCGAATGAGCAGTTCTTC,CASSPYLTAGGGEANEQFF
NA,TRBJ1-5,TRBV24-1,NA,TGTGCCACCAGTGATTCCCGCCTCGGACGGAGAAATCAGCCCCAGCATTTT,CATSDSRLGRRNQPQHF
medium-sized,TRBJ2-2,TRBV19,NA,TGTGCCAGTAGTGTTGGAGAGACCGGGGAGCTGTTTTTT,CASSVGETGELFF
few,TRBJ2-1,TRBV5-1,TRBD2,TGCGCCAGCAGCTTGGTAGCGGGGCTGAATGAGCAGTTCTTC,CASSLVAGLNEQFF
NA,TRBJ2-6,TRBV4-3,NA,TGCGCCAGCAGCCAGTTTACAGGGTTCGGGGCCAACGTCCTGACTTTC,CASSQFTGFGANVLTF
few,TRBJ1-1,TRBV6-5,NA,TGTGCCGCGAGACTGAACACTGAAGCTTTCTTT,CAARLNTEAFF
NA,TRBJ1-2,TRBV5-6,TRBD1,TGTGCCAGCACCCCGTTCGAACAGGGGAACTATGGCTACACCTTC,CASTPFEQGNYGYTF
medium-sized,TRBJ2-5,TRBV5-6,NA,TGTGCCAGCAGCTTGGACCCGGGGTCGCAAGAGACCCAGTACTTC,CASSLDPGSQETQYF
medium-sized,TRBJ1-1,TRBV29-1,NA,TGCAGCTACGGGTTGGTCACTGAAGCTTTCTTT,CSYGLVTEAFF
medium-sized,TRBJ1-1,TRBV29-1,TRBD1,TGCAGCGTTGATCAGGGGGCTGAAGCTTTCTTT,CSVDQGAEAFF
NA,TRBJ2-4,TRBV7-6,NA,TGTGCCAGCGCGGACGGTGCCAAAAACATTCAGTACTTC,CASADGAKNIQYF
NA,TRBJ1-2,TRBV6-5,NA,TGTGCCAGCCGGGGGCTCGGCTATGGCTACACCTTC,CASRGLGYGYTF
medium-sized,TRBJ2-3,TRBV29-1,NA,TGCAGCGTTGTTGCTGGACAGTCGTATAGCACAGATACGCAGTATTTT,CSVVAGQSYSTDTQYF
NA,TRBJ2-3,TRBV5-4,NA,TGTGCCAGCAGCCGACCGACTAGCACAGATACGCAGTATTTT,CASSRPTSTDTQYF
few,TRBJ2-7,TRBV6-5,NA,TGTGCCAGCAGTAAGCAGGACTCCTACGAGCAGTACTTC,CASSKQDSYEQYF
medium-sized,TRBJ1-4,TRBV6-5,NA,TGTGCCAGCAGTCCGATCGGAAGGGCTGCAACTAATGAAAAACTGTTTTTT,CASSPIGRAATNEKLFF
many,TRBJ1-1,TRBV19,TRBD1,TGTGCCAGTAGTCAACGGGACAGTACACACACTGAAGCTTTCTTT,CASSQRDSTHTEAFF
NA,TRBJ1-5,TRBV6-5,TRBD1,TGTGCCAGCACCAAGCAGGGGGCCAATAAGCCCCAGCATTTT,CASTKQGANKPQHF
many,TRBJ2-7,TRBV15,NA,TGTGCCACCAGCGCAACCGGGAGCGTGGGCGAGCAGTACTTC,CATSATGSVGEQYF
many,TRBJ2-7,TRBV15,NA,TGTGCCACCCTCCTCGGGAACGGCGAGCAGTACTTC,CATLLGNGEQYF
medium-sized,TRBJ2-1,TRBV6-5,NA,TGTGCCAGCAGCCCCGGGGAAAGGCAGTTCTTC,CASSPGERQFF
many,TRBJ1-6,TRBV19,NA,TGTGCCAGTACTAGGGTGTGGGGAACTAATTCACCCCTCCACTTT,CASTRVWGTNSPLHF
few,TRBJ1-1,TRBV6-1,NA,TGTGCCAGCAGGGTGTGGACGAACACTGAAGCTTTCTTT,CASRVWTNTEAFF
NA,TRBJ1-6,TRBV5-4,NA,TGTGCCAGCAGCTTGGGGGCCGCCTATAATTCACCCCTCCACTTT,CASSLGAAYNSPLHF
few,TRBJ2-7,TRBV7-6,NA,TGTGCCAGCAGCTTTGGTCAGGGGTACGAGCAGTACTTC,CASSFGQGYEQYF
few,TRBJ2-7,TRBV5-1,TRBD1,TGCGCCAGCAGACAGGGGTCCGAGCAGTACTTC,CASRQGSEQYF
medium-sized,TRBJ1-1,TRBV19,NA,TGTGCCAGTAGTATCGAGGGGGTAGGGACTGAAGCTTTCTTT,CASSIEGVGTEAFF
NA,TRBJ1-1,TRBV12-3/TRBV12-4,NA,TGTGCCAGCAGTTCCCAATGGACTGGGAACACTGAAGCTTTCTTT,CASSSQWTGNTEAFF
many,TRBJ1-1,TRBV6-5,NA,TGTGCCAGCAGTGGGACCTTAGGGGTCTCTGAAGCTTTCTTT,CASSGTLGVSEAFF
few,TRBJ1-5,TRBV27,NA,TGTGCCAGCAGCCTACGAGCTGGCAATCAGCCCCAGCATTTT,CASSLRAGNQPQHF
medium-sized,TRBJ2-2,TRBV6-1,TRBD1,TGTGCCACGAAGAGACAGGGGGCCGGTCACGGGGAGCTGTTTTTT,CATKRQGAGHGELFF